Following are 31 T cell receptor beta chains from one sample sequenced in a study of T cell repertoires in cytomegalovirus infection. TCRdb ran MiXCR on the reads and lists one entry per CDR3 protein. The sample gives approximately 470,000 distinct CDR3 sequences, 40% to 50% of which show up once; about 39% is in the top ten. Antigen specificity for these receptors is unknown. This specimen consisted of cultured PBMCs, obtained from culture after CMV antigen stimulation. The receptors were sampled from a human donor in good health (CMV status not recorded). Some clones in this sample may be carry-over from other donors' samples.

The J gene is TRBJ2-2, the V gene TRBV4-1, with a tentative D call TRBD1 (5 bases). Germline values: CDR1 MGHRA, CDR2 YSYEKL. The CDR3 spans 16 residues. Trimming took 6 bases from V and 0 from J, leaving 14 bases between them. In DNA, the CDR3 is TGCGCCAGCAGTCCGGTGGGCAGGGCGAACACCGGGGAGCTGTTTTTT. Protein: CASSPVGRANTGELFF.

The chain has TRBV28 and TRBJ2-7, with D perhaps matching TRBD1 or TRBD2 (5 bases each). The CDR3 consists of 14 residues. From germline, CDR1 is MDHEN and CDR2 SYDVKM. The V gene lost 6 bases and the J gene lost 0 bases, with 12 bases spanning the gap. The CDR3 protein is CASSPGTLSYEQYF. CDR3 nucleotides: TGTGCCAGCAGCCCTGGGACGCTCTCCTACGAGCAGTACTTC.

The rearrangement links TRBV7-2 to TRBJ1-5, with 10 bases that match TRBD1. Trimming took 5 bases from V and 7 from J; bases not matched to a gene: 11. Per germline, CDR1 SGHTA and CDR2 FQGNSA. This CDR3 has 16 amino acids. CDR3 protein: CASSPPADRGKQPQHF. CDR3 nucleotide sequence: TGTGCCAGCAGCCCCCCGGCGGACAGGGGGAAACAGCCCCAGCATTTT.

This clonotype was seen a few times. This sequence joins TRBV7-2 and TRBJ1-4; tentative D call: TRBD1 (6 bases). The CDR3 has 14 amino acids. V was cut by 3 bases and J by 6 bases, with 11 bases left in between. Germline V gives CDR1 SGHTA, CDR2 FQGNSA. CDR3 sequence (DNA): TGTGCCAGCAGCTTCAGGGGTTTAGATGAAAAACTGTTTTTT. Translated, it gives CASSFRGLDEKLFF. The full variable domain, in which reference TRBV7-2 and TRBJ1-4 provide the parts outside the CDR3, is GAGVSQSPSNKVTEKGKDVELRCDPISGHTALYWYRQSLGQGLEFLIYFQGNSAPDKSGLPSDRFSAERTGGSVSTLTIQRTQQEDSAVYLCASSFRGLDEKLFFGSGTQLSVL.

The CDR3 spells CASSRPGEQYF. CDR3 nucleotides: TGTGCCAGCAGCAGGCCAGGGGAGCAGTACTTC. The chain has TRBV7-9 and TRBJ2-7, with D maybe TRBD1 (5 bases). Germline assignment: CDR1 SEHNR and CDR2 FQNEAQ (reference sequence). This CDR3 comprises 11 residues. Trimming removed 5 bases at V and 7 bases at J, with 9 bases between. Full variable domain (rest looked up from reference TRBV7-9 and TRBJ2-7): DTGVSQNPRHKITKRGQNVTFRCDPISEHNRLYWYRQTLGQGPEFLTYFQNEAQLEKSRLLSDRFSAERPKGSFSTLEIQRTEQGDSAMYLCASSRPGEQYFGPGTRLTVT.

The gene calls are TRBV7-8 and TRBJ1-5, with unresolved D. The CDR3 covers 16 residues. With 0 bases removed from V and 4 bases from J, the gap between germline ends came to 13 bases. CDR1 and CDR2 (germline): SGHVS, FQNEAQ. For the CDR3, the DNA is TGTGCCAGCAGCTTAGCGCGTTTCAGCCCGAATCAGCCCCAGCATTTT. Its translation is CASSLARFSPNQPQHF. Full variable domain (outside the CDR3, taken from reference TRBV7-8 and TRBJ1-5): GAGVSQSPRYKVAKRGQDVALRCDPISGHVSLFWYQQALGQGPEFLTYFQNEAQLDKSGLPSDRFFAERPEGSVSTLKIQRTQQEDSAVYLCASSLARFSPNQPQHFGDGTRLSIL.

CDR3: CASSSRPQGADTQYF. Here the CDR3 DNA reads TGTGCCAGCAGCTCCCGACCCCAGGGGGCAGATACGCAGTATTTT. The V and J genes are TRBV7-6 and TRBJ2-3, with TRBD1 matching 7 bases. Losses at the gene ends were 4 bases for V and 4 bases for J; bases not matched to a gene: 8. This CDR3 comprises 15 residues. Looked up from germline, CDR1 is SGHVS and CDR2 is FNYEAQ.

This chain joins TRBV27 and TRBJ2-2; TRBD1 matches at 7 bases. The germline gives CDR1 MNHEY, CDR2 SMNVEV (reference sequence). V was pared by 6 bases and J by 6 bases, with 7 bases of the junction left unmatched. The CDR3 has 14 residues. The CDR3 here is CASRAQGGPGELFF. The CDR3, as DNA: TGTGCCAGCAGAGCCCAAGGGGGCCCCGGGGAGCTGTTTTTT.

The chain employs TRBV10-3 and TRBJ1-5; D is possibly TRBD1 (6 bases). This CDR3 comprises 16 residues. Between the trimmed V and J ends, which lost 5 bases and 0 bases, there was a span of 14 bases. Germline V lookup: CDR1 ENHRY, CDR2 SYGVKD. The CDR3 protein is CAISKDRLNSNQPQHF. CDR3 sequence (DNA): TGTGCCATCAGTAAAGACAGGCTAAATAGCAATCAGCCCCAGCATTTT.

In its sample, this clonotype was seen a few times. This chain links TRBV4-1 with TRBJ2-5; 8 bases fit TRBD1. The trim removed 4 bases at V and 5 bases at J, leaving 6 bases unmatched. Germline V CDR1 and CDR2: MGHRA, YSYEKL. The CDR3 spans 14 residues. The CDR3 sequence is CASSLRTGTETQYF. CDR3 coding DNA: TGCGCCAGCAGCCTAAGGACAGGGACGGAGACCCAGTACTTC.

This clonotype was detected a few times. The rearrangement uses TRBV18 and TRBJ1-6; 7 bases agree with TRBD1. J gave up 6 bases and V 3 bases, and 8 bases lay outside the gene matches. The CDR3 consists of 16 residues. Germline V gives CDR1 KGHSH, CDR2 LQKENI. CDR3: CASSPNEGAANSPLHF. The CDR3 DNA follows: TGTGCCAGCTCACCCAATGAGGGGGCCGCTAATTCACCCCTCCACTTT. Full variable domain (missing parts from reference TRBV18 and TRBJ1-6): NAGVMQNPRHLVRRRGQEARLRCSPMKGHSHVYWYRQLPEEGLKFMVYLQKENIIDESGMPKERFSAEFPKEGPSILRIQQVVRGDSAAYFCASSPNEGAANSPLHFGNGTRLTVT.

Regarding this clonotype: Since a much larger clone is just one base distant, this may be a read error. The V gene is TRBV7-2, the J gene TRBJ1-5; 7 bases fit TRBD1. Germline values: CDR1 SGHTA, CDR2 FQGNSA. Unmatched junction bases numbered 4, after V lost 4 bases and J lost 4 bases. The CDR3 runs 14 residues. The CDR3 DNA sequence: TGTGCCAGCAGCTACAGGGGTCCTAATCAGCCCCAGCATTTT. This codes for CASSYRGPNQPQHF.

Here the CDR3 reads CASILGGGRSAEAFF. Here the CDR3 DNA reads TGTGCCAGCATCCTAGGGGGAGGGAGGAGTGCTGAAGCTTTCTTT. This chain links TRBV7-2 with TRBJ1-1; possible D gene TRBD1, 6 bases. The germline gives CDR1 SGHTA, CDR2 FQGNSA. This CDR3 spans 15 amino acids. Trimming removed 7 bases from V and 6 bases from J, with 21 bases in between.

V and J are TRBV28 and TRBJ2-1; possible D gene TRBD1, 6 bases. V gave up 3 bases and J gave up 4 bases, with 16 bases separating them. The CDR3 runs to 16 residues. The germline V gene encodes CDR1 MDHEN and CDR2 SYDVKM. This CDR3 reads CASSLRPGQRYNEQFF. The DNA of the CDR3 is TGTGCCAGCAGTTTGCGTCCGGGACAAAGGTACAATGAGCAGTTCTTC.

The chain carries TRBV7-2 and TRBJ1-5; D remains unclear. V shed 6 bases and J shed 3 bases, with 18 bases lying between them. Germline CDR1 reads SGHTA; CDR2 reads FQGNSA. CDR3 size: 16 residues. The chain's CDR3 is CASSRKGGNYNQPQHF. DNA of the CDR3: TGTGCCAGCAGTCGAAAAGGAGGGAACTACAATCAGCCCCAGCATTTT.

This clonotype was observed a few times. V and J are TRBV14 and TRBJ2-7; 11 positions match TRBD2. The CDR3 extends over 16 amino acids. Trimming took 3 bases from V and 3 from J; bases not matched to a gene: 7. The germline V gene encodes CDR1 SGHDN and CDR2 FVKESK. The CDR3 is CASSQLGGLADYEQYF. CDR3 DNA sequence: TGTGCCAGCAGCCAGCTAGGGGGACTAGCGGACTACGAGCAGTACTTC.

This clonotype was counted ten times or more. This chain connects TRBV7-8 to TRBJ2-1, with no clear D. This CDR3 is built from 12 residues. Per germline, CDR1 SGHVS and CDR2 FQNEAQ. The germline V and J ends were trimmed by 4 bases and 6 bases, with 7 bases remaining between them. The CDR3 DNA reads TGTGCCAGCAGCTCCATTTTCAATGAGCAGTTCTTC. This encodes CASSSIFNEQFF.

There are a few counts of this clonotype. The chain carries TRBV7-9 and TRBJ2-3, with TRBD2 as a possible D gene (7 bases). V shed 8 bases and J shed 6 bases, with 21 bases lying between them. The CDR3 has 15 amino acids. Germline CDR1 SEHNR, CDR2 FQNEAQ (reference sequence). The CDR3 DNA reads as TGTGCCAGCGCCCGCCTTGGCGGGGGCCCCGATACGCAGTATTTT. Translating gives CASARLGGGPDTQYF. The whole variable domain, remainder taken from reference TRBV7-9 and TRBJ2-3, is DTGVSQNPRHKITKRGQNVTFRCDPISEHNRLYWYRQTLGQGPEFLTYFQNEAQLEKSRLLSDRFSAERPKGSFSTLEIQRTEQGDSAMYLCASARLGGGPDTQYFGPGTRLTVL.

This chain joins TRBV27 and TRBJ2-1; D call uncertain. The CDR3 totals 13 residues. V shed 2 bases and J shed 12 bases, with 14 bases lying between them. Looked up from germline, CDR1 is MNHEY and CDR2 is SMNVEV (reference sequence). The CDR3 is CASSLGPGLGQFF. The DNA for the CDR3 is TGTGCCAGCAGTTTAGGCCCGGGTCTAGGGCAGTTCTTC.

Concerning this clonotype: At one of its ends the junction is not consistent with the germline gene, which may arise from a read error. V gene TRBV2 combines with J gene TRBJ2-5, with 7 bases aligning to TRBD1. The CDR3 is 15 amino acids. The germline gives CDR1 SNHLY, CDR2 FYNNEI. The DNA of the CDR3 is TGTGCCAGCTGTGACCAGGGACAGAGCCAAGAGACCCAGTACTTC. Residues: CASCDQGQSQETQYF.

V is TRBV20-1 and J is TRBJ2-1; 8 bases fit TRBD2. V shed 2 bases and J 3 bases; nucleotides not matched to a gene: 15. Germline CDR1 and CDR2: DFQATT and SNEGSKA (reference sequence). The CDR3 consists of 18 residues. The CDR3 region is CSARPGLGGVSHYNEQFF. Written as DNA, the CDR3 is TGCAGTGCTAGACCGGGACTAGGAGGAGTCAGCCACTACAATGAGCAGTTCTTC.

This chain connects TRBV10-2 to TRBJ2-7; D is undetermined. Per germline, CDR1 WSHSY and CDR2 SAAADI. The V end lost 6 bases, the J end lost 4 bases, and 16 bases lay between the germline ends. The CDR3 sequence is 14 residues long. CDR3 nucleotide sequence: TGCGCCAGCAGCCTCTCGGCGAGTTCGTACGAGCAGTACTTC. This translates into CASSLSASSYEQYF.

The genes are TRBV18 and TRBJ1-1; D is undetermined. The germline gives CDR1 KGHSH, CDR2 LQKENI. V lost 1 base and J 11 bases, leaving 20 bases between the germline ends. The CDR3 loop spans 15 amino acids. The CDR3 nucleotides are TGTGCCAGCTCACCACGTGTAGGGAGCGGCGAAGGGGCTTTCTTT. Translating it yields CASSPRVGSGEGAFF. The full variable domain, rest sourced from reference TRBV18 and TRBJ1-1, is NAGVMQNPRHLVRRRGQEARLRCSPMKGHSHVYWYRQLPEEGLKFMVYLQKENIIDESGMPKERFSAEFPKEGPSILRIQQVVRGDSAAYFCASSPRVGSGEGAFFGQGTRLTVV.

This clonotype has only one observation. V gene TRBV5-6 combines with J gene TRBJ2-5; tentatively, D is TRBD2 (5 bases). The CDR3 is 15 residues long. V was pared by 1 base and J by 0 bases, with 10 bases between. CDR1 is SGHDT, CDR2 YYEEEE, per germline. This CDR3 is CASSLLRGNQETQYF. The CDR3 bases are TGTGCCAGCAGCTTGCTCAGAGGGAACCAAGAGACCCAGTACTTC.

This clonotype was seen a few times. The CDR3 loop reads CASSLYVTHREQFF. In DNA, the CDR3 is TGTGCCAGCAGCTTATACGTGACCCATCGGGAGCAGTTCTTC. The chain combines TRBV7-6 with TRBJ2-1; no clear D gene. This CDR3 spans 14 amino acids. Trimming left V 2 bases short and J 10 bases short, with 15 bases between. Germline V gene data show CDR1 as SGHVS and CDR2 as FNYEAQ.

This clonotype has more than one count but fewer than ten. As DNA, the CDR3 is TGTGCCATCAGAAACCACAGGGGAGAGTGGACCGGGGAGCTGTTTTTT. It codes for CAIRNHRGEWTGELFF. The chain has TRBV10-3 and TRBJ2-2; 7 bases match TRBD1. The length of the CDR3 is 16 residues. CDR1 is ENHRY, CDR2 SYGVKD, per germline. Germline trimming cut 6 bases from V and 5 bases from J; bases unmatched to any gene: 12.

The chain uses TRBV20-1 and TRBJ2-3; D may be TRBD2 (5 bases). The germline CDR1 and CDR2 sequences are DFQATT and SNEGSKA (reference sequence). The CDR3 runs to 12 residues. Trimming left V 3 bases short and J 4 bases short, with 8 bases between. CDR3 region: CSASPRADTQYF. CDR3 coding DNA: TGCAGTGCTAGTCCGCGGGCAGATACGCAGTATTTT.

This clonotype was found a few times. This chain connects TRBV7-9 to TRBJ1-2; 9 bases fit TRBD1. V lost 5 bases and J lost 7; bases outside the gene matches: 11. The CDR3 has 15 amino acids. The germline CDR1 and CDR2 sequences are SEHNR and FQNEAQ (reference sequence). This CDR3 reads CASSTGGAVLAGYTF. The CDR3, as DNA: TGTGCCAGCAGCACAGGGGGCGCGGTGTTGGCTGGCTACACCTTC.

The chain combines TRBV6-2 or TRBV6-3 with TRBJ2-1; no firm D call. The CDR3 is 16 residues long. V was cut by 2 bases and J by 0 bases, with 11 bases left in between. Germline values: CDR1 MNHEY, CDR2 SVGEGT. CDR3 loop: CASSYRPLNSYNEQFF. CDR3 DNA: TGTGCCAGCAGTTACCGGCCGCTCAACTCCTACAATGAGCAGTTCTTC.

The chain carries TRBV6-5 and TRBJ2-1, with a possible D match to TRBD2 (7 bases). The germline gives CDR1 MNHEY, CDR2 SVGAGI. V was clipped by 10 bases and J by 5 bases, with 21 bases between them. CDR3 length: 15 residues. CDR3 loop: CATRDPGGKNNEQFF. The CDR3 DNA is TGTGCCACCAGGGACCCGGGGGGCAAAAACAATGAGCAGTTCTTC.

The rearrangement links TRBV27 to TRBJ1-1, with D perhaps TRBD1 (5 bases). Per germline, CDR1 MNHEY and CDR2 SMNVEV (reference sequence). V was shortened by 7 bases and J by 0 bases, with 15 bases between the two germline ends. The CDR3 extends over 15 amino acids. CDR3 residues: CASTHPRGMNTEAFF. CDR3 sequence (DNA): TGTGCCAGCACCCACCCGAGGGGTATGAACACTGAAGCTTTCTTT.